This is a list of T cell receptor beta chains from one sample in a study of T cell responses to AZD1222 COVID-19 vaccine. The assay was immunoSEQ multiplex PCR, and TCRdb's table has in-frame clones only and misses some. The repertoire holds 150,000 to 200,000 clones, with roughly 94% as singletons. The specimen was peripheral blood, collected on day 0 of AZD1222 vaccination. These TCRs come from an adult in good health. Both conserved end residues are part of each CDR3. A D gene is named only where the DNA matches it firmly. Size is omitted from some rows. Given values are once, few, many or a class for expanded clones.

V gene: TRBV27; CDR3 length: 14; J gene: TRBJ2-3; clone size: NA; D gene: NA; CDR3 protein: CASSGGHSTDTQYF; CDR3 DNA: TGTGCCAGCAGTGGGGGGCACTCCACAGATACGCAGTATTTT
V gene: TRBV28; CDR3 length: 14; J gene: TRBJ1-1; clone size: NA; D gene: NA; CDR3 protein: CASSFRGGNTEAFF; CDR3 DNA: TGTGCCAGCAGTTTCAGAGGGGGGAACACTGAAGCTTTCTTT
V gene: TRBV14; CDR3 length: 16; J gene: TRBJ2-7; clone size: NA; D gene: NA; CDR3 protein: CASSPLATGGSYEQYF; CDR3 DNA: TGTGCCAGCAGCCCCCTTGCGACCGGAGGAAGTTACGAGCAGTACTTC
V gene: TRBV6-5; CDR3 length: 16; J gene: TRBJ2-3; clone size: NA; D gene: NA; CDR3 protein: CASSYSLAADSDTQYF; CDR3 DNA: TGTGCCAGCAGTTACTCACTCGCGGCCGACTCTGATACGCAGTATTTT
V gene: TRBV18; CDR3 length: 15; J gene: TRBJ2-6; clone size: NA; D gene: NA; CDR3 protein: CASSLSNSGANVLTF; CDR3 DNA: TGTGCCAGCTCACTATCAAACTCTGGGGCCAACGTCCTGACTTTC
V gene: TRBV5-6; CDR3 length: 15; J gene: TRBJ2-7; clone size: NA; D gene: NA; CDR3 protein: CASSLTNGGTYEQYF; CDR3 DNA: TGTGCCAGCAGCTTGACTAACGGGGGTACCTACGAGCAGTACTTC
V gene: TRBV18; CDR3 length: 13; J gene: TRBJ1-1; clone size: NA; D gene: TRBD1; CDR3 protein: CASSRGTGAEAFF; CDR3 DNA: TGTGCCAGCTCACGGGGGACAGGAGCTGAAGCTTTCTTT
V gene: TRBV7-9; CDR3 length: 13; J gene: TRBJ1-5; clone size: NA; D gene: NA; CDR3 protein: CASSLGLYQPQHF; CDR3 DNA: TGTGCCAGCAGCTTAGGGCTCTATCAGCCCCAGCATTTT
V gene: TRBV6-6; CDR3 length: 13; J gene: TRBJ2-7; clone size: once; D gene: NA; CDR3 protein: CASTPLLTGEQYF; CDR3 DNA: TGTGCCAGCACCCCACTACTCACAGGGGAGCAGTACTTC
V gene: TRBV4-1; CDR3 length: 15; J gene: TRBJ2-4; clone size: NA; D gene: NA; CDR3 protein: CASSQDLLAKNIQYF; CDR3 DNA: TGCGCCAGCAGCCAAGATTTACTAGCCAAAAACATTCAGTACTTC
V gene: TRBV5-4; CDR3 length: 15; J gene: TRBJ1-2; clone size: NA; D gene: TRBD1; CDR3 protein: CASSPRDRLYYGYTF; CDR3 DNA: TGTGCCAGCAGCCCCCGGGACAGATTATACTATGGCTACACCTTC
V gene: TRBV7-2; CDR3 length: 15; J gene: TRBJ1-2; clone size: NA; D gene: TRBD1; CDR3 protein: CASSREGQTVYGYTF; CDR3 DNA: TGTGCCAGCAGCAGAGAGGGACAGACTGTCTATGGCTACACCTTC
V gene: TRBV27; CDR3 length: 13; J gene: TRBJ1-5; clone size: NA; D gene: NA; CDR3 protein: CASSWGHNQPQHF; CDR3 DNA: TGTGCCAGCAGCTGGGGACATAATCAGCCCCAGCATTTT
V gene: TRBV30; CDR3 length: 13; J gene: TRBJ1-1; clone size: NA; D gene: NA; CDR3 protein: CAWTGQVGTEAFF; CDR3 DNA: TGTGCCTGGACCGGCCAGGTGGGCACTGAAGCTTTCTTT
V gene: TRBV5-1; CDR3 length: 14; J gene: TRBJ1-2; clone size: NA; D gene: NA; CDR3 protein: CASSVTNRDYGYTF; CDR3 DNA: TGCGCCAGCAGCGTAACCAACAGAGACTATGGCTACACCTTC
V gene: TRBV6-5; CDR3 length: 13; J gene: TRBJ1-5; clone size: NA; D gene: NA; CDR3 protein: CASSYSIFQPQHF; CDR3 DNA: TGTGCCAGCAGTTACTCGATTTTTCAGCCCCAGCATTTT
V gene: TRBV6-5; CDR3 length: 13; J gene: TRBJ2-4; clone size: NA; D gene: TRBD2; CDR3 protein: CASRSGMNHIQYF; CDR3 DNA: TGTGCCAGCAGAAGCGGGATGAACCACATTCAGTACTTC
V gene: TRBV27; CDR3 length: 17; J gene: TRBJ1-6; clone size: NA; D gene: TRBD1; CDR3 protein: CASSLKGLQGAQTPLHF; CDR3 DNA: TGTGCCAGCAGCCTAAAGGGATTACAGGGGGCGCAGACACCCCTCCACTTT
V gene: TRBV28; CDR3 length: 15; J gene: TRBJ2-1; clone size: NA; D gene: TRBD2; CDR3 protein: CASSLTSGSSNEQFF; CDR3 DNA: TGTGCCAGCAGTTTGACTAGCGGGAGCTCCAATGAGCAGTTCTTC
V gene: TRBV7-9; CDR3 length: 13; J gene: TRBJ1-1; clone size: NA; D gene: NA; CDR3 protein: CASSLEGLVEAFF; CDR3 DNA: TGTGCCAGCAGCTTGGAGGGGCTCGTTGAAGCTTTCTTT
V gene: TRBV2; CDR3 length: 15; J gene: TRBJ2-2; clone size: NA; D gene: NA; CDR3 protein: CASSEALRATGELFF; CDR3 DNA: TGTGCCAGCAGTGAAGCGCTTCGGGCCACCGGGGAGCTGTTTTTT
V gene: TRBV11-2; CDR3 length: 16; J gene: TRBJ1-1; clone size: few; D gene: NA; CDR3 protein: CASSPLRGPTNTEAFF; CDR3 DNA: TGTGCCAGCAGCCCGTTACGAGGGCCGACGAACACTGAAGCTTTCTTT
V gene: TRBV18; CDR3 length: 14; J gene: TRBJ1-5; clone size: NA; D gene: NA; CDR3 protein: CASSPGLGNQPQHF; CDR3 DNA: TGTGCCAGCTCACCGGGGTTAGGCAATCAGCCCCAGCATTTT
V gene: TRBV3-1/TRBV3-2; CDR3 length: 14; J gene: TRBJ1-1; clone size: NA; D gene: NA; CDR3 protein: CASSQDTLTVRAFF; CDR3 DNA: TGTGCCAGCAGCCAAGATACCCTAACAGTGAGGGCTTTCTTT
V gene: TRBV11-2; CDR3 length: 14; J gene: TRBJ1-6; clone size: once; D gene: NA; CDR3 protein: CASSLDRGRSPLHF; CDR3 DNA: TGTGCCAGCAGCTTAGACAGGGGACGTTCACCCCTCCACTTT
V gene: TRBV30; CDR3 length: 17; J gene: TRBJ1-4; clone size: NA; D gene: NA; CDR3 protein: CAWSVMGTQYENEKLFF; CDR3 DNA: TGTGCCTGGAGTGTGATGGGGACACAATACGAGAATGAAAAACTGTTTTTT
V gene: TRBV14; CDR3 length: 14; J gene: TRBJ2-7; clone size: NA; D gene: NA; CDR3 protein: CASSQSHISYEQYF; CDR3 DNA: TGTGCCAGCAGCCAGTCACACATCTCCTACGAGCAGTACTTC
V gene: TRBV28; CDR3 length: 14; J gene: TRBJ2-1; clone size: NA; D gene: NA; CDR3 protein: CASSFTGRYNEQFF; CDR3 DNA: TGTGCCAGCAGTTTCACAGGGCGCTACAATGAGCAGTTCTTC
V gene: TRBV18; CDR3 length: 18; J gene: TRBJ1-3; clone size: NA; D gene: NA; CDR3 protein: CASSPSIGTEGSGNTIYF; CDR3 DNA: TGTGCCAGCTCACCATCCATAGGGACCGAGGGAAGCGGAAACACCATATATTTT
V gene: TRBV4-1; CDR3 length: 16; J gene: TRBJ2-1; clone size: once; D gene: NA; CDR3 protein: CASSQEFQGPLEEQFF; CDR3 DNA: TGCGCCAGCAGCCAAGAATTTCAAGGACCCCTTGAGGAGCAGTTCTTC
V gene: TRBV7-9; CDR3 length: 14; J gene: TRBJ1-2; clone size: NA; D gene: NA; CDR3 protein: CASSEKGEIVGYTF; CDR3 DNA: TGTGCCAGCAGCGAAAAAGGGGAGATCGTAGGCTACACCTTC
V gene: TRBV19; CDR3 length: 14; J gene: TRBJ1-5; clone size: NA; D gene: TRBD1; CDR3 protein: CASSGTGGYQPQHF; CDR3 DNA: TGTGCCAGTTCCGGGACAGGGGGTTATCAGCCCCAGCATTTT
V gene: TRBV11-2; CDR3 length: 15; J gene: TRBJ2-2; clone size: NA; D gene: TRBD1; CDR3 protein: CASSMGQGVSGELFF; CDR3 DNA: TGTGCCAGCAGCATGGGACAGGGAGTCTCCGGGGAGCTGTTTTTT
V gene: TRBV6-1; CDR3 length: 14; J gene: TRBJ2-7; clone size: NA; D gene: NA; CDR3 protein: CASSEYGTPYEQYF; CDR3 DNA: TGTGCCAGCAGTGAATACGGAACACCCTACGAGCAGTACTTC
V gene: TRBV12-3/TRBV12-4; CDR3 length: 12; J gene: TRBJ2-1; clone size: NA; D gene: NA; CDR3 protein: CASRLRDYEQFF; CDR3 DNA: TGTGCCAGCAGGCTCCGGGACTATGAGCAGTTCTTC
V gene: TRBV3-1/TRBV3-2; CDR3 length: 17; J gene: TRBJ2-7; clone size: NA; D gene: TRBD2; CDR3 protein: CASSQGLGLPSSYEQYF; CDR3 DNA: TGTGCCAGCAGCCAAGGCTTGGGACTACCAAGCTCCTACGAGCAGTACTTC
V gene: TRBV6-5; CDR3 length: 14; J gene: TRBJ1-1; clone size: NA; D gene: NA; CDR3 protein: CASSTTQRNTEAFF; CDR3 DNA: TGTGCCAGCAGTACGACCCAGCGGAACACTGAAGCTTTCTTT
V gene: TRBV2; CDR3 length: 15; J gene: TRBJ1-3; clone size: NA; D gene: NA; CDR3 protein: CASSERGNSGNTIYF; CDR3 DNA: TGTGCCAGCAGTGAACGCGGGAACTCTGGAAACACCATATATTTT
V gene: TRBV28; CDR3 length: 14; J gene: TRBJ2-2; clone size: NA; D gene: TRBD1; CDR3 protein: CASSRTGGTGELFF; CDR3 DNA: TGTGCCAGCAGCCGGACAGGGGGCACCGGGGAGCTGTTTTTT
V gene: TRBV24-1; CDR3 length: 13; J gene: TRBJ2-3; clone size: once; D gene: NA; CDR3 protein: CATSDFDWDTQYF; CDR3 DNA: TGTGCCACCAGTGATTTTGACTGGGATACGCAGTATTTT
V gene: TRBV11-2; CDR3 length: 14; J gene: TRBJ1-3; clone size: NA; D gene: NA; CDR3 protein: CASRVAGIGNTIYF; CDR3 DNA: TGTGCCAGTCGTGTAGCGGGAATAGGAAACACCATATATTTT
V gene: TRBV28; CDR3 length: 13; J gene: TRBJ1-4; clone size: NA; D gene: TRBD1; CDR3 protein: CATRTGDNEKLFF; CDR3 DNA: TGTGCCACCAGGACAGGGGACAATGAAAAACTGTTTTTT